Each of the 8 T cell receptor beta chains below was sequenced from the same sample in a study of T cells in Graves' hyperthyroidism and ophthalmopathy. The CDR3 regions of TCR beta were amplified from RNA transcripts. Carried out on the TCR CDR3, a first-round RT-PCR used the HTBI primer set. TCRdb independently ran MiXCR on the multiplex PCR reads; one entry per CDR3 protein. The repertoire holds roughly 300,000 distinct CDR3 sequences, with over 11% as singletons. The sample taken for sequencing was blood. These receptors were taken from a woman aged 25 to 39 with Graves' hyperthyroidism.

At least ten counts were recorded for this clonotype. This chain joins TRBV7-9 and TRBJ1-2; D is unclear. Trimming cost V 1 base and J 0 bases, with 6 bases left between them. Per germline, CDR1 SEHNR and CDR2 FQNEAQ (reference sequence). This CDR3 contains 14 residues. Here the CDR3 DNA reads TGTGCCAGCAGCTTAGTCTCAACTAACTATGGCTACACCTTC. Translation gives CASSLVSTNYGYTF.

This clonotype was found many times. V gene TRBV2 combines with J gene TRBJ1-2; weak D call: TRBD1 (6 bases). V lost 11 bases to trimming and J lost 0 bases, with 25 bases between them. The length of the CDR3 is 17 residues. Germline loops: CDR1 SNHLY, CDR2 FYNNEI. CDR3 loop: CACKPRGDRIANYGYTF. DNA of the CDR3: TGTGCCTGCAAGCCCAGGGGCGATCGCATCGCTAACTATGGCTACACCTTC.

This clonotype has at least ten counts. This chain connects TRBV28 to TRBJ2-3, with 9 positions matching TRBD2. The V gene's germline CDR1 is MDHEN and CDR2 SYDVKM. V lost 7 bases and J lost 3; bases outside the gene matches: 11. The CDR3 extends over 16 amino acids. CDR3 coding DNA: TGTGCCAGCACCCGAAATCGAGCGGGAGGAACAGATACGCAGTATTTT. This sequence encodes CASTRNRAGGTDTQYF.

This clonotype came up many times. This chain links TRBV28 with TRBJ2-5; D is uncertain. Looked up from germline, CDR1 is MDHEN and CDR2 is SYDVKM. This CDR3 has 16 amino acids. V was clipped by 7 bases and J by 0 bases, with 18 bases between them. CDR3 nucleotides: TGTGCCAGCATTCATCAACGGCCGAGGTACCAAGAGACCCAGTACTTC. Amino acids: CASIHQRPRYQETQYF. Full variable domain (remainder filled in from reference TRBV28 and TRBJ2-5): DVKVTQSSRYLVKRTGEKVFLECVQDMDHENMFWYRQDPGLGLRLIYFSYDVKMKEKGDIPEGYSVSREKKERFSLILESASTNQTSMYLCASIHQRPRYQETQYFGPGTRLLVL.

This clonotype has ten or more counts. The J gene is TRBJ1-2, the V gene TRBV7-3; D is uncertain. This CDR3 has 16 amino acids. V lost 1 base to trimming and J lost 4 bases, with 16 bases between them. Germline loops: CDR1 SGHTA, CDR2 FQGTGA. CDR3 bases: TGTGCCAGCAGCTTAATTCCTTCCCGCAGTACCTATGGCTACACCTTC. It encodes CASSLIPSRSTYGYTF. Variable domain in full (rest from reference TRBV7-3 and TRBJ1-2): GAGVSQTPSNKVTEKGKYVELRCDPISGHTALYWYRQSLGQGPEFLIYFQGTGAADDSGLPNDRFFAVRPEGSVSTLKIQRTERGDSAVYLCASSLIPSRSTYGYTFGSGTRLTVV.

This clonotype has a count of ten or more. This chain joins TRBV6-2 or TRBV6-3 and TRBJ2-6; maybe TRBD2 (5 bases). V lost 5 bases and J 2 bases, leaving 10 bases between the germline ends. From germline, CDR1 is MNHEY and CDR2 SVGEGT. This CDR3 region has 15 residues. In DNA, the CDR3 is TGTGCCAGCAGTACCTTCGGGGCTGGGGCCAACGTCCTGACTTTC. Its protein is CASSTFGAGANVLTF.

This clonotype was counted only a few times. The chain employs TRBV20-1 and TRBJ1-2; a weak D match, TRBD1 (6 bases). CDR1 is DFQATT and CDR2 is SNEGSKA in the germline V gene (reference sequence). The CDR3 is made up of 12 amino acids. V lost 6 bases, J lost 3 bases, and 11 bases lay in between. The CDR3 is CSAHRQDYGYTF. In DNA, the CDR3 is TGCAGTGCCCACCGACAGGACTATGGCTACACCTTC.

Details on this clonotype: Being one base from a much bigger clone, this may be a read error. The V and J genes are TRBV12-3 or TRBV12-4 and TRBJ1-5; 10 bases fit TRBD1. The CDR3 has 16 amino acids. The trim removed 6 bases at V and 6 bases at J, leaving 11 bases unmatched. For the CDR3, the DNA is TGTGCCAGCAGCCGATGGGTGGGACAGGGGAGTCAGCCCCAGCATTTT. As protein: CASSRWVGQGSQPQHF.